This TCR beta chain comes out of a study of CD8 T cells in ankylosing spondylitis. Germline V gives CDR1 MNHNS, CDR2 SASEGT. V dropped 6 bases and J dropped 1; count of bases not matched to a gene: 6. This CDR3 is 16 amino acids long. Quantitative molecular-barcoded 5'-RACE generated the TCR beta libraries. TCRdb called the 5' RACE reads again in MiXCR, with one record for every CDR3 protein. This sample has some 200,000 distinct CDR3 sequences; 20% to 30% occur once, and the top ten carry under 7%. The chain is built from TRBV6-1 and TRBJ2-7, with TRBD2 identical over 13 bases. Material for sequencing was blood, either unsorted or a sorted T cell fraction (not recorded which). This clonotype was obtained from a male donor with ankylosing spondylitis or in good health (not recorded which). The CDR3 loop reads CASREWGLAGSYEQYF. The CDR3 DNA reads as TGTGCCAGCAGGGAATGGGGACTAGCGGGGTCCTACGAGCAGTACTTC.